This TCR beta chain emerged from a study of T-cell memory formation after mild COVID-19. This CDR3 has 14 amino acids. The germline V gene has CDR1 GTSNPN and CDR2 SVGIG (reference sequence). Between the trimmed V and J ends, which lost 3 bases and 3 bases, there was a span of 14 bases. TCRdb re-analysed the 5' RACE reads in MiXCR, keeping a single row per CDR3 protein. The sample shows approximately 350,000 distinct CDR3 sequences, approximately 27% of them seen only once. This clonotype was found a few times. This chain uses TRBV30 with TRBJ1-1, with D uncertain. The sequenced material came from PBMCs or a T cell subset sorted from them (not recorded which). The TCR originated in an adult woman who had mild COVID-19 (a few samples of this study predate the infection). Cell type and time point are not known. CDR3 nucleotide sequence: TGTGCCTGGAGGGACGGATTCTCGGACACTGAAGCTTTCTTT. Its protein product is CAWRDGFSDTEAFF.